What follows are 20 T cell receptor beta chains derived from one specimen sequenced in a study of cytomegalovirus exposure and HLA in healthy donors. This PCR relied on a set of 60 Vbeta primers and 13 Jbeta primers. Profiled with immunoSEQ multiplex PCR; TCRdb holds only in-frame clones, not every one. Of around 170,000 clones listed, 81% are singletons. Sequenced input: PBMCs. The receptors were sampled from a man in his fifties in good health and CMV-seronegative.

This clone was seen a handful of times. This sequence joins TRBV7-8 and TRBJ1-1; 7 bases fit TRBD1. V was clipped by 1 base and J by 4 bases; unmatched bases: 12. This CDR3 is 17 amino acids long. CDR1 is SGHVS and CDR2 is FQNEAQ in the germline V gene. Here the CDR3 reads CASSLEARAGGVTEAFF. The CDR3 coding sequence is TGTGCCAGCAGCTTAGAAGCTCGCGCAGGGGGAGTCACTGAAGCTTTCTTT.

In its sample, this clone was seen once. The rearrangement links TRBV19 to TRBJ1-6, with D unresolved. V shed 8 bases and J shed 7 bases, with 12 bases lying between them. CDR1 LNHDA and CDR2 SQIVND come from the germline V gene (reference sequence). The CDR3 runs to 13 residues. DNA for the CDR3: TGTGCCAGTGGCCGGGAGCGAAATTCACCCCTCCACTTT. It specifies CASGRERNSPLHF.

In this sample, this clone turned up once. J is TRBJ1-2 and V is TRBV5-8; a possible D gene is TRBD1 (6 bases). The CDR3 totals 15 residues. Per germline, CDR1 SGHTS and CDR2 YDEGEE. V lost 4 bases, J lost 0 bases, and 13 bases lay in between. This CDR3 is CASSRGRGANYGYTF. CDR3 sequence (DNA): TGTGCCAGCAGCCGGGGCAGGGGAGCTAACTATGGCTACACCTTC.

The chain links TRBV19 to TRBJ1-4, with 11 positions matching TRBD1. The CDR3 has 19 residues. Per the germline V gene, CDR1 is LNHDA and CDR2 is SQIVND (reference sequence). With V trimmed by 2 bases and J by 8 bases, 16 bases remained unmatched. CDR3 region: CASSIIPGTGGDQGEKLFF. The CDR3 DNA follows: TGTGCCAGTAGTATAATCCCCGGGACAGGGGGTGACCAGGGGGAAAAACTGTTTTTT.

This chain connects TRBV6-4 to TRBJ1-2; 7 nucleotides align to TRBD1. This CDR3 has 13 residues. V shed 4 bases and J 8 bases; nucleotides not matched to a gene: 7. Germline V lookup: CDR1 MRHNA, CDR2 SNTAGT. CDR3 nucleotides: TGTGCCAGCAGTGCAATCACAGGGGCGGGCTACACCTTC. It is translated as CASSAITGAGYTF.

The chain carries TRBV5-1 and TRBJ1-2; 9 nucleotides match TRBD1. Germline CDR1 reads SGHRS; CDR2 reads YFSETQ. This CDR3 spans 15 amino acids. Trimming at V came to 2 bases and at J to 8 bases, leaving 10 bases not matched to a gene. This CDR3 is CASSLSEQGARGYTF. CDR3 DNA: TGCGCCAGCAGCTTATCCGAACAGGGGGCGCGGGGCTACACCTTC.

The rearrangement links TRBV6-4 to TRBJ1-6, with 9 bases matching TRBD1. Germline assignment: CDR1 MRHNA and CDR2 SNTAGT. This CDR3 has 14 residues. The trim removed 5 bases at V and 6 bases at J, leaving 2 bases unmatched. The CDR3 region is CASSQGQGNSPLHF. The DNA of the CDR3 is TGTGCCAGCAGTCAGGGACAGGGTAATTCACCCCTCCACTTT.

The CDR3 DNA reads TGCGCCAGCAGCCAAGACGGGGTTCTGGATTATAGCAATCAGCCCCAGCATTTT. This codes for CASSQDGVLDYSNQPQHF. This chain joins TRBV4-1 and TRBJ1-5; D gene uncertain. V was trimmed by 0 bases and J by 0 bases, leaving 15 bases between them. The CDR3 extends over 18 amino acids. Germline V gene sequence: CDR1 MGHRA, CDR2 YSYEKL.

CDR3 sequence: CASSLGAVAATNEKLFF. The CDR3 nucleotides are TGTGCCAGCAGCTTAGGGGCCGTCGCCGCAACTAATGAAAAACTGTTTTTT. J is TRBJ1-4 and V is TRBV7-2; D is undetermined. V lost 1 base to trimming and J lost 0 bases, with 12 bases between them. The V gene's germline CDR1 is SGHTA and CDR2 FQGNSA. The CDR3 runs to 17 residues.

Only one count was recorded for this clone. The J gene is TRBJ1-1, the V gene TRBV4-3; no definite D call. Germline lookup yields CDR1 LGHNA and CDR2 YSLEER. The CDR3 has 18 amino acids. Trimming took 0 bases from V and 0 from J, leaving 17 bases between them. The CDR3 is CASSQDPFGRSMNTEAFF. CDR3 DNA sequence: TGCGCCAGCAGCCAAGATCCGTTTGGCAGGTCCATGAACACTGAAGCTTTCTTT.

This clone appeared once. The genes are TRBV5-1 and TRBJ1-2, with no clear D. This CDR3 is 14 amino acids long. V lost 6 bases to trimming and J lost 7 bases, with 19 bases between them. Germline CDR1 reads SGHRS; CDR2 reads YFSETQ. The CDR3 region is CASKVLGNSGGYTF. CDR3 nucleotides: TGCGCCAGCAAGGTGTTGGGAAATAGCGGTGGCTACACCTTC.

The V call is TRBV27, the J call TRBJ1-1; D possibly corresponds to TRBD1 (5 bases). Trimming pared 3 bases from V and 1 base from J, leaving 12 bases between. The CDR3 spans 15 residues. CDR1 and CDR2 from the germline V gene are MNHEY and SMNVEV (reference sequence). CDR3 residues: CASSFKQGANTEAFF. The CDR3 nucleotides are TGTGCCAGCAGTTTCAAACAAGGGGCGAACACTGAAGCTTTCTTT.

This chain uses TRBV2 with TRBJ2-3; the D is unclear. The V gene lost 4 bases and the J gene lost 5 bases, with 10 bases spanning the gap. CDR3 size: 13 residues. Germline CDR1 reads SNHLY; CDR2 reads FYNNEI. CDR3 DNA: TGTGCCAGCAGTGTTGGGCCGCAAGATACGCAGTATTTT. Residues: CASSVGPQDTQYF.

This clone was picked up one time. The chain is built from TRBV7-2 and TRBJ2-5, with TRBD2 matching over 14 bases. Germline V CDR1 and CDR2: SGHTA, FQGNSA. J gave up 2 bases and V 5 bases, and 7 bases lay outside the gene matches. The CDR3 has 17 residues. CDR3 in amino acids: CASSTGTSGGRQETQYF. The CDR3 DNA follows: TGTGCCAGCAGCACCGGGACTAGCGGGGGAAGACAAGAGACCCAGTACTTC. Together with reference TRBV7-2 and TRBJ2-5, the CDR3 gives the full variable domain: GAGVSQSPSNKVTEKGKDVELRCDPISGHTALYWYRQSLGQGLEFLIYFQGNSAPDKSGLPSDRFSAERTGGSVSTLTIQRTQQEDSAVYLCASSTGTSGGRQETQYFGPGTRLLVL.

This chain connects TRBV27 to TRBJ2-1; TRBD2 matches at 11 bases. Germline assignment: CDR1 MNHEY and CDR2 SMNVEV (reference sequence). V lost 0 bases, J lost 2 bases, and 0 bases stayed unmatched. CDR3 length equals 16 residues. The CDR3: CASSLSSGGAYNEQFF. The CDR3 bases are TGTGCCAGCAGTTTATCTAGCGGGGGGGCCTACAATGAGCAGTTCTTC.

This clone was counted between two and nine times. The limits of the CDR3 on the DNA are not certain, so only TCRdb's listed CDR3 is given. The chain couples TRBV10-1 to TRBJ1-2; TRBD1, the D gene given by the table, was not confirmed from the DNA. The CDR3 totals 23 residues, both ends included. CDR1 and CDR2 from the germline V gene are WNHNN and SYGVQD (reference sequence). CDR3 sequence reads: CASSVQGLTMATPSSGVDYGYTF.

This clone was seen a few times. This sequence joins TRBV7-3 and TRBJ2-2; D may be TRBD1 (6 bases). The CDR3 is 15 amino acids. V lost 8 bases to trimming and J lost 3 bases, with 16 bases between them. The germline V gene has CDR1 SGHTA and CDR2 FQGTGA. The CDR3 reads CASSPRGMDTGELFF. CDR3 bases: TGTGCCAGCTCACCAAGGGGGATGGACACCGGGGAGCTGTTTTTT.

The chain uses TRBV30 and TRBJ1-1; unclear D gene. There are 14 residues in the CDR3. V was pared by 1 base and J by 2 bases, with 11 bases between. CDR1 and CDR2 from the germline V gene are GTSNPN and SVGIG (reference sequence). The CDR3 is CAWSGNSLNTEAFF. For the CDR3, the DNA is TGTGCCTGGAGTGGTAACAGCCTAAACACTGAAGCTTTCTTT.

The rearrangement links TRBV7-2 to TRBJ2-3, with 11 bases identical to TRBD2. CDR1 and CDR2 (germline): SGHTA, FQGNSA. Trimming cost V 10 bases and J 0 bases; bases outside gene matches: 9. CDR3 length equals 16 residues. This CDR3 reads CATSKGLAASTDTQYF. CDR3 nucleotide sequence: TGTGCCACCTCGAAGGGACTAGCGGCTAGCACAGATACGCAGTATTTT.

This chain links TRBV19 with TRBJ2-5; 11 bases match TRBD2. V lost 1 base and J lost 5; bases outside the gene matches: 6. Germline V lookup: CDR1 LNHDA, CDR2 SQIVND (reference sequence). CDR3 size: 16 residues. Here the CDR3 reads CASSIGGTSGWETQYF. CDR3 nucleotide sequence: TGTGCCAGTAGTATAGGTGGGACTAGCGGATGGGAGACCCAGTACTTC.